Presented here are 17 T cell receptor beta chains from one specimen sequenced in a study of control samples from healthy donors and cancer patients. Sequencing used immunoSEQ multiplex PCR; TCRdb keeps in-frame clones, though not all of them. This table has 130,000 or so clones, 90% to 95% appearing once. Material for sequencing was blood. Receptors were obtained from a man aged 35 to 55 in good health.

The chain carries TRBV9 and TRBJ2-1; 7 bases map to TRBD2. This CDR3 region has 17 residues. CDR1 and CDR2 from the germline V gene are SGDLS and YYNGEE. V was clipped by 3 bases and J by 4 bases; unmatched bases: 13. The CDR3 DNA follows: TGTGCCAGCAGCGGAGGGCCAGCGGCGGGAGCTTACAATGAGCAGTTCTTC. The encoded protein is CASSGGPAAGAYNEQFF. Filled out from reference TRBV9 and TRBJ2-1, the complete variable domain reads DSGVTQTPKHLITATGQRVTLRCSPRSGDLSVYWYQQSLDQGLQFLIQYYNGEERAKGNILERFSAQQFPDLHSELNLSSLELGDSALYFCASSGGPAAGAYNEQFFGPGTRLTVL.

This chain uses TRBV27 with TRBJ1-6, with unresolved D. V was clipped by 0 bases and J by 4 bases, with 10 bases between them. The CDR3 length is 16 residues. CDR1 and CDR2 from the germline V gene are MNHEY and SMNVEV (reference sequence). The CDR3 nucleotides are TGTGCCAGCAGTTTATCCGGGGTCAGGTATAATTCACCCCTCCACTTT. Translation gives CASSLSGVRYNSPLHF.

Comment on this clone: Other DNA sequences of this sample code for an identical CDR3. The chain links TRBV28 to TRBJ1-5; D is unclear. Germline V gene lookup returns CDR1 MDHEN and CDR2 SYDVKM. This CDR3 is built from 15 residues. Trimming removed 2 bases at V and 0 bases at J, with 8 bases between. In nucleotides, the CDR3 is TGTGCCAGCAGTTTAAGACTGAATAGCAATCAGCCCCAGCATTTT. Translated, it gives CASSLRLNSNQPQHF. Looking up the rest from reference TRBV28 and TRBJ1-5 gives the full variable domain: DVKVTQSSRYLVKRTGEKVFLECVQDMDHENMFWYRQDPGLGLRLIYFSYDVKMKEKGDIPEGYSVSREKKERFSLILESASTNQTSMYLCASSLRLNSNQPQHFGDGTRLSIL.

V usage is TRBV19 and J usage is TRBJ2-7, with TRBD2 identical over 7 bases. The CDR3 spans 15 residues. Germline trimming cut 4 bases from V and 5 bases from J; bases unmatched to any gene: 11. Germline assignment: CDR1 LNHDA and CDR2 SQIVND (reference sequence). This CDR3 reads CASSTQWAAGDEQYF. In DNA form, the CDR3 reads TGTGCCAGTAGTACTCAATGGGCCGCGGGAGACGAGCAGTACTTC.

The chain combines TRBV2 with TRBJ2-6; unclear D gene. Trimming shortened V by 6 bases and J by 4 bases, and 7 bases separated the two germline ends. CDR1 is SNHLY and CDR2 is FYNNEI in the germline V gene. This CDR3 has 13 residues. CDR3 sequence reads: CASRDPGANVLTF. In DNA form, the CDR3 reads TGTGCCAGCAGGGACCCGGGGGCCAACGTCCTGACTTTC.

This clone was seen once. This chain uses TRBV3-1 (or the pseudogene TRBV3-2) with TRBJ1-5; 8 bases are a match to TRBD1. Germline V gene data show CDR1 as LGHDT and CDR2 as YNNKEL (reference sequence). The length of the CDR3 is 16 residues. The trim removed 4 bases at V and 0 bases at J, leaving 5 bases unmatched. The CDR3, as DNA: TGTGCCAGCAGCCCCGGGACAGGAAATAGCAATCAGCCCCAGCATTTT. It is translated as CASSPGTGNSNQPQHF.

The rearrangement links TRBV12-5 to TRBJ2-3; D gene uncertain. CDR3 length equals 15 residues. Trimming stripped 9 bases from V and 0 bases from J, with 16 bases between. Looked up from germline, CDR1 is LGHNT and CDR2 is FRNRAP. The CDR3 DNA sequence: TGTGCTAGCCGGCGAGTTCCCCTAAGCACAGATACGCAGTATTTT. It translates to CASRRVPLSTDTQYF.

The chain recombines TRBV28 with TRBJ1-6; no definite D call. Looked up from germline, CDR1 is MDHEN and CDR2 is SYDVKM. The CDR3 is 15 amino acids. Trimming cost V 3 bases and J 3 bases, with 9 bases left between them. CDR3 amino acids: CASSFQRLYNSPLHF. CDR3 sequence (DNA): TGTGCCAGCAGTTTTCAACGGCTCTATAATTCACCCCTCCACTTT.

The V and J genes are TRBV10-3 and TRBJ1-5; D not resolved. Germline-derived CDR1 and CDR2 are ENHRY and SYGVKD. This CDR3 spans 14 amino acids. Trimming removed 0 bases from V and 5 bases from J, with 8 bases in between. The CDR3 loop reads CAISESNGYQPQHF. DNA for the CDR3: TGTGCCATCAGTGAGTCGAACGGTTATCAGCCCCAGCATTTT.

The rearrangement joins TRBV18 to TRBJ2-2, with no clear D. The germline gives CDR1 KGHSH, CDR2 LQKENI. The CDR3 loop spans 13 amino acids. V was trimmed by 3 bases and J by 5 bases, leaving 7 bases between them. CDR3 sequence: CASSPWGTGELFF. CDR3 bases: TGTGCCAGCTCACCGTGGGGAACCGGGGAGCTGTTTTTT.

This clone was observed once. This chain connects TRBV7-8 to TRBJ2-5, with D possibly being TRBD1 (6 bases). This CDR3 is 18 amino acids long. Trimming shortened V by 4 bases and J by 3 bases, and 24 bases separated the two germline ends. CDR1 SGHVS and CDR2 FQNEAQ come from the germline V gene. CDR3 coding DNA: TGTGCCAGCAGCTCAATATACCGCCCCACAGGGTTGAAAGAGACCCAGTACTTC. It encodes CASSSIYRPTGLKETQYF.

V usage is TRBV5-4 and J usage is TRBJ1-2, with 7 bases lining up with TRBD1. Germline CDR1 and CDR2: SGHNT and YYREEE (reference sequence). V shed 4 bases, J shed 3 bases, and the junction held 9 bases outside the gene matches. This CDR3 is 15 amino acids long. The DNA of the CDR3 is TGTGCCAGCAGCAAGGGACAGCCCTCCGACTATGGCTACACCTTC. It encodes CASSKGQPSDYGYTF.

As regards this clone: Other DNA sequences within the sample encode an identical CDR3. The J gene is TRBJ1-1, the V gene TRBV6-2 or TRBV6-3; D is undetermined. Germline-derived CDR1 and CDR2 are MNHEY and SVGEGT. The CDR3 is made up of 13 amino acids. Between the trimmed V and J ends, which lost 3 bases and 1 base, there was a span of 6 bases. CDR3 sequence: CASSYAENTEAFF. The CDR3 DNA sequence: TGTGCCAGCAGTTATGCGGAGAACACTGAAGCTTTCTTT.

This rearrangement joins TRBV5-5 to TRBJ2-7; 12 bases fit TRBD2. The CDR3 sequence is 13 residues long. V dropped 5 bases and J dropped 3; count of bases not matched to a gene: 0. Germline-derived CDR1 and CDR2 are SGHKS and YYEKEE (reference sequence). The CDR3 spells CASRTSGSYEQYF. CDR3 nucleotide sequence: TGTGCCAGCAGGACTAGCGGGAGCTACGAGCAGTACTTC.

The chain uses TRBV19 and TRBJ1-4, with TRBD1 as a possible D gene (6 bases). This CDR3 has 14 residues. Germline V gene sequence: CDR1 LNHDA, CDR2 SQIVND (reference sequence). Trimming pared 5 bases from V and 0 bases from J, leaving 7 bases between. The CDR3 loop reads CASSWTATNEKLFF. The CDR3 DNA reads TGTGCCAGTAGTTGGACAGCAACTAATGAAAAACTGTTTTTT.

This chain links TRBV29-1 with TRBJ2-1, with 10 bases lining up with TRBD1. CDR3 length: 15 residues. The germline CDR1 and CDR2 sequences are SQVTM and ANQGSEA. V gave up 4 bases and J gave up 7 bases; unmatched junction bases: 10. The chain's CDR3 is CSVVIRGTGVNEQFF. The CDR3 DNA follows: TGCAGCGTTGTTATTCGCGGGACAGGGGTAAATGAGCAGTTCTTC.

The chain has TRBV5-5 and TRBJ1-2, with 10 bases fitting TRBD1. Germline V gene lookup returns CDR1 SGHKS and CDR2 YYEKEE (reference sequence). This CDR3 region has 16 residues. J gave up 4 bases and V 4 bases, and 10 bases lay outside the gene matches. In nucleotides, the CDR3 is TGTGCCAGCAGCCCCACGGTGGGACAGGGGACCTATGGCTACACCTTC. Protein product: CASSPTVGQGTYGYTF.